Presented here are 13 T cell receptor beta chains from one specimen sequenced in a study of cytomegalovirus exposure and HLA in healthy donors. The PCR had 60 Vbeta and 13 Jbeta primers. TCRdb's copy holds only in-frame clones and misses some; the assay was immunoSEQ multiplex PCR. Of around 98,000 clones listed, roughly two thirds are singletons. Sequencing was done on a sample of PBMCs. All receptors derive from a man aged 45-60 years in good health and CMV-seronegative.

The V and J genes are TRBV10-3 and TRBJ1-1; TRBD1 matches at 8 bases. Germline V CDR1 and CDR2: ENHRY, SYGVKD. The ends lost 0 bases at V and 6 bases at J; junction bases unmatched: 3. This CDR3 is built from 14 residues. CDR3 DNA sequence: TGTGCCATCAGTGAGTCGCAGGGGGCCTCTGAAGCTTTCTTT. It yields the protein CAISESQGASEAFF.

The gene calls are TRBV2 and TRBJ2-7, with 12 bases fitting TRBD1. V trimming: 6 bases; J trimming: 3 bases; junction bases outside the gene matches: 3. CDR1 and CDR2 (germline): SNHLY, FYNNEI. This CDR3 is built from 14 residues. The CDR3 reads CASSGTGGVYEQYF. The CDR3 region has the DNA TGTGCCAGCAGCGGGACAGGGGGCGTCTACGAGCAGTACTTC.

The CDR3 here is CASSIGRLDTQYF. CDR3 in DNA: TGTGCCAGTAGTATTGGCCGCTTAGATACGCAGTATTTT. The chain carries TRBV19 and TRBJ2-3; D is ambiguous. Germline values: CDR1 LNHDA, CDR2 SQIVND (reference sequence). The CDR3 is 13 amino acids. With 3 bases removed from V and 5 bases from J, the gap between germline ends came to 9 bases.

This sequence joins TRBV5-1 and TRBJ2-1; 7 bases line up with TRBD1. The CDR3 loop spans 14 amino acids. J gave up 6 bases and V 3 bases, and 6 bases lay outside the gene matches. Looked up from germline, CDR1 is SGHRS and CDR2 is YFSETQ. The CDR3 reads CASSYDRVGNEQFF. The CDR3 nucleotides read TGCGCCAGCAGCTATGACAGGGTAGGCAATGAGCAGTTCTTC.

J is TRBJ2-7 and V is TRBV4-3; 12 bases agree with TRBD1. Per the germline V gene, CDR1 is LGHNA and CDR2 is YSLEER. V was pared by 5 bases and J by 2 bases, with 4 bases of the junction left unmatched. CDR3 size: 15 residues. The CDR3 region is CASSWGQGATYEQYF. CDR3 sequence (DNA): TGCGCCAGCAGCTGGGGACAGGGGGCGACCTACGAGCAGTACTTC.

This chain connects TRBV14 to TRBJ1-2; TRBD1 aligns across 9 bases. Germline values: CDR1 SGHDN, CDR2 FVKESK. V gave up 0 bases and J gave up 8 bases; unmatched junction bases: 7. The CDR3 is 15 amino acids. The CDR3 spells CASSQEGTGRRGYTF. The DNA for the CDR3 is TGTGCCAGCAGCCAAGAGGGGACAGGGAGAAGGGGCTACACCTTC.

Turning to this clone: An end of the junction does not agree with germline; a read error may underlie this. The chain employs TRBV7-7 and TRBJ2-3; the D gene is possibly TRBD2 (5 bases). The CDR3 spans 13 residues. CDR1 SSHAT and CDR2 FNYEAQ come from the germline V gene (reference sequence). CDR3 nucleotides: TGTGCTAGCAGCCCCCACGGACTAGATACGCAGTATTTT. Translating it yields CASSPHGLDTQYF.

The CDR3 nucleotides read TGTGCCAGCAGCTTAGCAGGGACAGGTTCTGAAGCTTTCTTT. Encoded protein: CASSLAGTGSEAFF. The genes are TRBV11-2 and TRBJ1-1, with 8 bases fitting TRBD1. Germline V lookup: CDR1 SGHAT, CDR2 FQNNGV. Trimming took 1 base from V and 6 from J; bases not matched to a gene: 4. The CDR3 is made up of 14 amino acids.

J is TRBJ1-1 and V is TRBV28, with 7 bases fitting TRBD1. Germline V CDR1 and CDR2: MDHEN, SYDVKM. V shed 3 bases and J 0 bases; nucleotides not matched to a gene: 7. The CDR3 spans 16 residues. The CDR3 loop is CASSLGQGVMNTEAFF. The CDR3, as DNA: TGTGCCAGCAGTTTGGGGCAGGGGGTAATGAACACTGAAGCTTTCTTT.

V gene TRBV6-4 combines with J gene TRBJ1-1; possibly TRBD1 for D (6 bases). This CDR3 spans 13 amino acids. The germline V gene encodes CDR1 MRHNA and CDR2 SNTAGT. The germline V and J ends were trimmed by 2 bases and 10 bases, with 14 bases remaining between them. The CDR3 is CASSDQTGFGAFF. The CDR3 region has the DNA TGTGCCAGCAGTGACCAGACAGGCTTTGGAGCTTTCTTT.

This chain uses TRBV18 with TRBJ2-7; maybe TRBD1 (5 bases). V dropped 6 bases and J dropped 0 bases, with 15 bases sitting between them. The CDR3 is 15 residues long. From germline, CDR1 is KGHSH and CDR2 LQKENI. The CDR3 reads CASSQTARSSYEQYF. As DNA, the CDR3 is TGTGCCAGCTCCCAGACAGCGAGAAGCTCCTACGAGCAGTACTTC.

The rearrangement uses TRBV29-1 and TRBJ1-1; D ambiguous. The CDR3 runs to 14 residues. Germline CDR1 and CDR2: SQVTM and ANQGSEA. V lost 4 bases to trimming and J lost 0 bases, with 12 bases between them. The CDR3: CSVGVVVMNTEAFF. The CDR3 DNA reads TGCAGCGTTGGCGTGGTGGTAATGAACACTGAAGCTTTCTTT. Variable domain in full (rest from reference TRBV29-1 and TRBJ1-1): SAVISQKPSRDICQRGTSLTIQCQVDSQVTMMFWYRQQPGQSLTLIATANQGSEATYESGFVIDKFPISRPNLTFSTLTVSNMSPEDSSIYLCSVGVVVMNTEAFFGQGTRLTVV.

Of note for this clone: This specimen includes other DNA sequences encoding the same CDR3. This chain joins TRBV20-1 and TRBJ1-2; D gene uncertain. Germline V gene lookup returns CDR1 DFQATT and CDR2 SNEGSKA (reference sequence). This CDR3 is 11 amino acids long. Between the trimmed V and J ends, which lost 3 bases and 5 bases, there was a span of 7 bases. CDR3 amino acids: CSARTGYGYTF. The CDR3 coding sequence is TGCAGTGCTAGGACTGGGTATGGCTACACCTTC.